The T cell receptor beta chain described here comes from a study of shared clonotypes between healthy human individuals. Naive-designated CD8 cells lacked CD45RO, were positively enriched for CCR7, and omitted terminally differentiated effector memory CD45RA+ cells. Across several immunoSEQ plates, the genomic DNA of each subset was split evenly. Only in-frame clones appear in the TCRdb table, and some are missing; sequencing was by immunoSEQ multiplex PCR. The repertoire holds approximately 2,000,000 clones, with 93% as singletons. Trimming stripped 0 bases from V and 6 bases from J, with 9 bases between. Germline CDR1 is SGDLS and CDR2 is YYNGEE. This CDR3 spans 13 amino acids.

The chain employs TRBV9 and TRBJ1-2; TRBD1 might be the D (5 bases). The TCR sequence derives from a man aged 18-30 years in good health. Some clones in this sample may be carry-over from other donors' samples. Sequencing was carried out using naive CD8+ T cells from PBMCs. The CDR3: CASSVVSGNGYTF. The CDR3 DNA is TGTGCCAGCAGCGTAGTGTCAGGGAATGGCTACACCTTC.